Detailed here is one TCR beta chain. The entry originates in a study of cytomegalovirus exposure and HLA in healthy donors. Study overall: According to later analysis, the same platform produced the 120 validation and approximately 700 first-cohort repertoires.

Using immunoSEQ multiplex PCR, the repertoire was profiled, and TCRdb retains in-frame clones only, with some absent. This sample carries approximately 160,000 clones, about nine tenths of them seen once, and the ten largest clones take 10% to 13%. V was pared by 7 bases and J by 3 bases, with 13 bases between. In germline, CDR1 is MDHEN, CDR2 SYDVKM. CDR3 length: 13 residues. J is TRBJ2-7 and V is TRBV28; D is uncertain. Source material: PBMCs. This receptor was taken from a young woman in good health and CMV-seropositive. The CDR3 region has the DNA TGTGCCAGCACCGTGGCTGCTAGCTACGAGCAGTACTTC. Its translation: CASTVAASYEQYF.